One sample yielded the 26 T cell receptor beta chains listed below, sequenced in a study of T cells in Graves' hyperthyroidism and ophthalmopathy. TCR beta CDR3 regions were amplified from RNA. RT-PCR in the first round (using the HTBI primer set) targeted the TCR CDR3. MiXCR, run by TCRdb on the multiplex PCR reads, gives a single entry per CDR3 protein. The data show 340,000 or so distinct CDR3 sequences, 18% seen once. The sample consisted of blood. These receptors were obtained from a woman aged 45-59 years with Graves' hyperthyroidism.

The chain links TRBV4-1 to TRBJ1-1, with D possibly TRBD1 on 5 matching bases. The CDR3 has 14 amino acids. Trimming took off 4 bases at V and 2 bases at J, with 11 bases between the two ends. CDR1 and CDR2 from the germline V gene are MGHRA and YSYEKL. This chain's CDR3 is CASSPGLYNTEAFF. CDR3 nucleotides: TGCGCCAGCAGCCCGGGACTTTACAACACTGAAGCTTTCTTT.

This clonotype came up many times. V is TRBV28 and J is TRBJ2-5; tentative D call: TRBD2 (5 bases). This CDR3 region has 13 residues. From germline, CDR1 is MDHEN and CDR2 SYDVKM. With 6 bases removed from V and 0 bases from J, the gap between germline ends came to 8 bases. CDR3 nucleotides: TGTGCCAGCAGAACCGGGAACCAAGAGACCCAGTACTTC. Its translation is CASRTGNQETQYF.

On this clonotype itself: One end of the junction fails to match germline, which may point to a read error. The chain couples TRBV7-9 to TRBJ1-2; no reliable D call. CDR3 size: 15 residues. The V gene's germline CDR1 is SEHNR and CDR2 FQNEAQ (reference sequence). In DNA, the CDR3 is TGTGCCAGCGGCTTAGATACCAATTTTAACTATGGCTACACCTTC. Translating gives CASGLDTNFNYGYTF.

V usage is TRBV10-3 and J usage is TRBJ2-5; TRBD1 is a possible D gene (5 bases). Per germline, CDR1 ENHRY and CDR2 SYGVKD. This CDR3 comprises 14 residues. V was pared by 3 bases and J by 1 base, with 9 bases between. Written as DNA, the CDR3 is TGTGCCATCAGTGATGGGGCAGCCCAAGAGACCCAGTACTTC. Amino acid sequence: CAISDGAAQETQYF.

This sequence joins TRBV3-1 and TRBJ1-1; TRBD1 aligns across 10 bases. The CDR3 spans 15 residues. The junction had 10 bases not matched to a gene; V was cut back by 6 bases and J by 6 bases. Germline V gives CDR1 LGHDT, CDR2 YNNKEL (reference sequence). Written as DNA, the CDR3 is TGTGCCAGCAGTCTTCCCGGGACAGGGGTCGCTGAAGCTTTCTTT. This codes for CASSLPGTGVAEAFF.

The gene calls are TRBV4-1 and TRBJ2-7, with TRBD2 matching 15 bases. In germline, CDR1 is MGHRA, CDR2 YSYEKL. V trimming: 3 bases; J trimming: 0 bases; junction bases outside the gene matches: 6. This CDR3 has 18 amino acids. In DNA, the CDR3 is TGCGCCAGCAGCCAGGGGACTAGCGGGAGGTCGCCCTCCTACGAGCAGTACTTC. This gives the protein CASSQGTSGRSPSYEQYF.

The V gene is TRBV7-9, the J gene TRBJ2-2; D gene ambiguous. V lost 2 bases and J 4 bases, leaving 17 bases between the germline ends. From germline, CDR1 is SEHNR and CDR2 FQNEAQ (reference sequence). This CDR3 contains 17 residues. The CDR3 bases are TGTGCCAGCAGCTTACCTATTGACACGTCTTCCACCGGGGAGCTGTTTTTT. Amino acids: CASSLPIDTSSTGELFF.

This clonotype was seen many times. The chain couples TRBV2 to TRBJ1-5; 11 bases are a match to TRBD1. Trimming removed 6 bases from V and 6 bases from J; junction bases left unmatched: 4. Germline loops: CDR1 SNHLY, CDR2 FYNNEI. The CDR3 has 14 amino acids. As DNA, the CDR3 is TGTGCCAGCAGCGGGACAGGGGGGGGTCAGCCCCAGCATTTT. It encodes CASSGTGGGQPQHF.

J is TRBJ2-7 and V is TRBV27, with 7 bases matching TRBD1. This CDR3 is 12 amino acids long. CDR1 and CDR2 from the germline V gene are MNHEY and SMNVEV (reference sequence). The trim removed 8 bases at V and 4 bases at J, leaving 5 bases unmatched. CDR3 nucleotide sequence: TGTGCCAGCGGGACAGCAGGATACGAGCAGTACTTC. Residues: CASGTAGYEQYF.

The chain has TRBV7-3 and TRBJ2-2, with TRBD1 matching over 10 bases. With V trimmed by 6 bases and J by 11 bases, 15 bases remained unmatched. Germline V gives CDR1 SGHTA, CDR2 FQGTGA. This CDR3 has 16 amino acids. The CDR3 is CASRDRGRHTTPELFF. The CDR3 DNA sequence: TGTGCCAGCAGAGACAGGGGGCGCCACACCACCCCCGAGCTGTTTTTT.

This chain uses TRBV7-8 with TRBJ2-2, with D tentatively TRBD2 (6 bases). From germline, CDR1 is SGHVS and CDR2 FQNEAQ. This CDR3 region has 14 residues. V shed 3 bases and J shed 5 bases, with 10 bases lying between them. CDR3 sequence: CASSLEGHTGELFF. The CDR3 nucleotides are TGTGCCAGCAGCTTGGAGGGCCATACCGGGGAGCTGTTTTTT. Looking up the rest from reference TRBV7-8 and TRBJ2-2 gives the full variable domain: GAGVSQSPRYKVAKRGQDVALRCDPISGHVSLFWYQQALGQGPEFLTYFQNEAQLDKSGLPSDRFFAERPEGSVSTLKIQRTQQEDSAVYLCASSLEGHTGELFFGEGSRLTVL.

The gene calls are TRBV29-1 and TRBJ2-1; D unclear. Trimming shortened V by 0 bases and J by 2 bases, and 14 bases separated the two germline ends. This CDR3 comprises 16 residues. Germline-derived CDR1 and CDR2 are SQVTM and ANQGSEA. The CDR3 sequence is CSVEDRTLQAYNEQFF. As DNA, the CDR3 is TGCAGCGTTGAAGATCGAACACTCCAGGCCTACAATGAGCAGTTCTTC.

This clonotype was observed at least ten times. V gene TRBV27 combines with J gene TRBJ2-3; 7 nucleotides match TRBD1. J gave up 0 bases and V 5 bases, and 2 bases lay outside the gene matches. CDR3 size: 14 residues. CDR1 MNHEY and CDR2 SMNVEV come from the germline V gene (reference sequence). The CDR3 here is CASSPRGSTDTQYF. In DNA form, the CDR3 reads TGTGCCAGCAGTCCCAGGGGGAGCACAGATACGCAGTATTTT.

This clonotype was counted at least ten times. This rearrangement joins TRBV20-1 to TRBJ2-1; D ambiguous. The germline V gene encodes CDR1 DFQATT and CDR2 SNEGSKA (reference sequence). V lost 1 base, J lost 6 bases, and 4 bases lay in between. The CDR3 loop spans 11 amino acids. CDR3 sequence reads: CSARGVNEQFF. DNA for the CDR3: TGCAGTGCTAGAGGGGTCAATGAGCAGTTCTTC.

This clonotype showed up just a few times. This chain connects TRBV5-6 to TRBJ1-2; perhaps TRBD1 as D (5 bases). The germline gives CDR1 SGHDT, CDR2 YYEEEE. V lost 0 bases, J lost 8 bases, and 11 bases lay in between. The CDR3 has 13 amino acids. The CDR3 loop reads CASSLEQGGGYTF. For the CDR3, the DNA is TGTGCCAGCAGCTTGGAGCAGGGAGGAGGCTACACCTTC. Together with reference TRBV5-6 and TRBJ1-2, the CDR3 gives the full variable domain: DAGVTQSPTHLIKTRGQQVTLRCSPKSGHDTVSWYQQALGQGPQFIFQYYEEEERQRGNFPDRFSGHQFPNYSSELNVNALLLGDSALYLCASSLEQGGGYTFGSGTRLTVV.

This clonotype turned up a few times. The gene calls are TRBV5-1 and TRBJ2-4; 7 positions agree with TRBD2. The CDR3 extends over 16 amino acids. Germline CDR1 is SGHRS and CDR2 is YFSETQ. J lost 1 base, V lost 5 bases, and 9 bases had no gene match. The CDR3 loop reads CASSSGLGLAKNIQYF. CDR3 bases: TGCGCCAGCAGTTCCGGACTAGGTCTCGCCAAAAACATTCAGTACTTC.

This clonotype was found a few times. The V gene is TRBV18, the J gene TRBJ2-7; D remains unclear. V was clipped by 2 bases and J by 0 bases, with 8 bases between them. This CDR3 contains 14 residues. Germline CDR1 KGHSH, CDR2 LQKENI. CDR3 sequence: CASSPSHSSYEQYV. CDR3 DNA sequence: TGTGCCAGCTCACCATCGCACAGCTCCTACGAGCAGTACGTC.

There are a few counts of this clonotype. The chain recombines TRBV20-1 with TRBJ2-3; unclear D gene. V was trimmed by 5 bases and J by 6 bases, leaving 12 bases between them. The V gene's germline CDR1 is DFQATT and CDR2 SNEGSKA (reference sequence). The CDR3 loop spans 12 amino acids. The CDR3 sequence: CSAFDPVDTQYF. The DNA of the CDR3 is TGCAGTGCTTTTGACCCGGTGGATACGCAGTATTTT.

Turning to this clonotype: The CDR3 end shows no conserved phenylalanine or tryptophan, and so a read error is likely. The V gene is TRBV5-1, the J gene TRBJ2-2; no reliable D call. Trimming stripped 0 bases from V and 8 bases from J, with 14 bases between. Looked up from germline, CDR1 is SGHRS and CDR2 is YFSETQ. This CDR3 is 15 amino acids long. CDR3 nucleotides: TGCGCCAGCAGCTTGGAACAGCCTGATGGAGGGGAGCTGTTTCTT. Translating it yields CASSLEQPDGGELFL.

About this clonotype: A much larger clone is a single base away; this may be a read error. CDR3 protein: CASREDRSYEQYF. CDR3 in DNA: TGTGCCAGCAGGGAAGACAGATCCTACGAGCAGTACTTC. The J gene is TRBJ2-7, the V gene TRBV2; the D gene is possibly TRBD1 (5 bases). Germline CDR1 is SNHLY and CDR2 is FYNNEI. CDR3 length: 13 residues.

This clonotype was observed many times. This sequence joins TRBV6-1 and TRBJ2-1, with D hard to call. The length of the CDR3 is 12 residues. Germline V gives CDR1 MNHNS, CDR2 SASEGT. V lost 4 bases and J lost 10, with 11 bases in between. The CDR3 DNA is TGTGCCAGCAGTGGTTTCTCCGGGGAGCAGTTCTTC. Translation gives CASSGFSGEQFF.

This clonotype was counted a few times. The rearrangement links TRBV12-5 to TRBJ1-4; D is possibly TRBD1 (6 bases). V was clipped by 2 bases and J by 0 bases, with 10 bases between them. Per the germline V gene, CDR1 is LGHNT and CDR2 is FRNRAP. The CDR3 is 16 amino acids. The CDR3 coding sequence is TGTGCTAGTGGTTTGTTACAGGGCGCAACTAATGAAAAACTGTTTTTT. Protein sequence: CASGLLQGATNEKLFF.

This clonotype was seen at least ten times. The V call is TRBV7-2, the J call TRBJ1-1; D possibly corresponds to TRBD1 (6 bases). The V and J ends lost 4 bases and 7 bases respectively, with 19 bases between them. The length of the CDR3 is 15 residues. The germline CDR1 and CDR2 sequences are SGHTA and FQGNSA. The CDR3 region has the DNA TGTGCCAGCAGCTCTTTGGGGGCCCGATCGAGTGAAGCTTTCTTT. Translation: CASSSLGARSSEAFF.

Comment on this clonotype: Its ends do not fully match the called genes, so a read error is possible. V gene TRBV9 combines with J gene TRBJ1-1; D gene uncertain. Germline V CDR1 and CDR2: SGDLS, YYNGEE. There are 15 residues in the CDR3. CDR3 amino acids: CASNVGGLRDTEAFF. CDR3 DNA: TGTGCCAGCAACGTAGGAGGGCTCCGGGACACTGAAGCTTTCTTT.

The sample holds one count of this clonotype. At one of its ends the junction is not consistent with the germline gene, which may arise from a read error. The chain has TRBV20-1 and TRBJ1-4, with D possibly matching TRBD1 (5 bases). There are 16 residues in the CDR3. Germline V gene lookup returns CDR1 DFQATT and CDR2 SNEGSKA (reference sequence). The CDR3, as DNA: TGCAGTGCTAGAGACTATGCCGGGGCGGCTAATGAAGAACTGTTTTTT. Translated: CSARDYAGAANEELFF.

This clonotype was seen at least ten times. The CDR3, as DNA: TGCAGTGCTAGAGATGAGGGGAAGGGTTACATTCAGTACTTC. Translating gives CSARDEGKGYIQYF. This chain links TRBV20-1 with TRBJ2-4; D may match TRBD1 or TRBD2 (5 bases each). The germline V gene has CDR1 DFQATT and CDR2 SNEGSKA (reference sequence). This CDR3 contains 14 residues. Trimming removed 0 bases from V and 8 bases from J, with 14 bases in between.